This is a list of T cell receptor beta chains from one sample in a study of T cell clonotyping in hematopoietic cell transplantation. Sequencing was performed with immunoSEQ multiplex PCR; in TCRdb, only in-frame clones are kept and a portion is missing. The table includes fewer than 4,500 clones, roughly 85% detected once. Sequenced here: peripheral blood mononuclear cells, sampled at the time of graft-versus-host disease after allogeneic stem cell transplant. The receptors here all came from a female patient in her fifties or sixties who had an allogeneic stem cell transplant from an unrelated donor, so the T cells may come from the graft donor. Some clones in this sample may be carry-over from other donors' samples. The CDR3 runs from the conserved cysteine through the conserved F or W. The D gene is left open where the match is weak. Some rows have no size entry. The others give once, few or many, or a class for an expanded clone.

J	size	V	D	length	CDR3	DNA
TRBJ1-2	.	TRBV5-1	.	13	CASSLREGDGYTF	TGCGCCAGCAGCTTGAGGGAGGGGGATGGCTACACCTTC
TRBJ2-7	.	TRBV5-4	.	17	CASSSMAAGRGAYEQYF	TGTGCCAGCAGCTCAATGGCTGCAGGCAGGGGGGCCTACGAGCAGTACTTC
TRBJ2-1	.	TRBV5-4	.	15	CASSVGTRGDNEQFF	TGTGCCAGCAGCGTGGGGACCCGAGGGGACAATGAGCAGTTCTTC
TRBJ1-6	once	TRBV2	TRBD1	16	CASSEKTGLGNSPLHF	TGTGCCAGCAGTGAGAAGACAGGGCTCGGGAATTCACCCCTCCACTTT
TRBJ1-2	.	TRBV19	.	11	CASRLAGSYTF	TGTGCCAGTCGTCTCGCCGGGAGCTACACCTTC
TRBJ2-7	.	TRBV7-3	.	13	CASSSGTGHEQYF	TGTGCCAGCAGCTCCGGGACGGGCCACGAGCAGTACTTC
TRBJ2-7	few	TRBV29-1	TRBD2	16	CSVEGHPGGLDYEQYF	TGCAGCGTCGAGGGTCACCCGGGGGGACTCGACTACGAGCAGTACTTC
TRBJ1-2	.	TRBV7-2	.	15	CASSLGPGFGYGYTF	TGTGCCAGCAGCTTAGGCCCGGGGTTTGGCTATGGCTACACCTTC
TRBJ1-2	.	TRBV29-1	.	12	CSVRAGLYGYTF	TGCAGCGTTCGGGCAGGTCTCTATGGCTACACCTTC
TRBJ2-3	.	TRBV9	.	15	CASSYTGLGTDTQYF	TGTGCCAGCAGCTATACAGGGTTGGGCACAGATACGCAGTATTTT
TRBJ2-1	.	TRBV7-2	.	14	CASSPTRQDNEQFF	TGTGCCAGCAGCCCCACGAGGCAGGACAATGAGCAGTTCTTC
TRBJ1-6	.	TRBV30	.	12	CAWRDSDSPLHF	TGTGCCTGGAGGGACAGTGACTCACCCCTCCACTTT
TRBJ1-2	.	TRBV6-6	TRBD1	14	CASSYARDRGGYTF	TGTGCCAGCAGTTACGCACGGGACAGGGGTGGCTACACCTTC
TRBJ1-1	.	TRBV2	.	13	CASRYTGSSEAFF	TGTGCCAGCAGGTACACAGGGTCCTCTGAAGCTTTCTTT
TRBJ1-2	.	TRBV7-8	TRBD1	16	CASTSLGGQGYNGYTF	TGTGCCAGCACCTCCCTCGGGGGACAGGGATATAATGGCTACACCTTC
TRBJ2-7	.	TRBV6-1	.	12	CASSAGIYEQYF	TGTGCCAGCAGTGCTGGGATCTACGAGCAGTACTTC
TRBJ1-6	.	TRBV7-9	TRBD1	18	CASSLATAGGFDNSPLHF	TGTGCCAGCAGCTTAGCGACGGCAGGGGGATTCGATAATTCACCCCTCCACTTT
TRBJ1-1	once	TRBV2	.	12	CARGKTPTEAFF	TGTGCCAGGGGGAAGACACCCACTGAAGCTTTCTTT
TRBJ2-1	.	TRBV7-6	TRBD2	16	CASSSKTSGGYNEQFF	TGTGCCAGCAGCTCCAAGACTAGCGGGGGGTACAATGAGCAGTTCTTC
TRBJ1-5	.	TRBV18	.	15	CASSQLWGAEQPQHF	TGTGCCAGCTCACAACTCTGGGGGGCCGAACAGCCCCAGCATTTT
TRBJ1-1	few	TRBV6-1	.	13	CASRLEGLTEAFF	TGTGCCAGCAGACTGGAGGGGCTCACTGAAGCTTTCTTT
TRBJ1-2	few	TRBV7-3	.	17	CASSLTVADGIFDGYTF	TGTGCCAGCAGCTTAACGGTGGCGGACGGGATTTTTGATGGCTACACCTTC
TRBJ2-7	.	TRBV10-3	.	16	CAISEPRGTHYYEQYF	TGTGCCATCAGTGAGCCAAGGGGGACACACTACTACGAGCAGTACTTC
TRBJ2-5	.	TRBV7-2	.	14	CASSYGPVVETQYF	TGTGCCAGCAGCTACGGCCCGGTGGTAGAGACCCAGTACTTC
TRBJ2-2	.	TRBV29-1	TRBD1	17	CSAAVPGQGANTGELFF	TGCAGCGCCGCTGTACCGGGACAGGGGGCGAACACCGGGGAGCTGTTTTTT
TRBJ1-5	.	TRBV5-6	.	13	CASSPGREQPQHF	TGTGCCAGCAGCCCCGGACGGGAGCAGCCCCAGCATTTT
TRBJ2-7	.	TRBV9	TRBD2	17	CASSPRTSGGAGYEQYF	TGTGCCAGCAGCCCGCGGACTAGCGGGGGGGCTGGGTACGAGCAGTACTTC